The entry below gives a single T cell receptor beta chain sequence along with its context. Its antigen is unknown. This specimen comes from a study of T cell responses to AZD1222 COVID-19 vaccine. Study results and limitations: After two AZD1222 doses, spike-specific TCR breadth and depth rose versus day 0.

Measured with immunoSEQ multiplex PCR; TCRdb has only the in-frame clones, and not every one. The sample shows over 100,000 clones, more than 85% of them seen only once. J gave up 7 bases and V 8 bases, and 2 bases lay outside the gene matches. CDR3 size: 12 residues. The germline V gene encodes CDR1 WNHNN and CDR2 SYGVQD (reference sequence). The sample was peripheral blood, taken on day 0 of AZD1222 vaccination. The origin of this receptor is an adult in good health. V gene TRBV10-1 combines with J gene TRBJ1-6; TRBD1 aligns across 7 bases. CDR3 sequence (DNA): TGCGCCAGCGGCAGGGGGAATTCACCCCTCCACTTT. This codes for CASGRGNSPLHF.